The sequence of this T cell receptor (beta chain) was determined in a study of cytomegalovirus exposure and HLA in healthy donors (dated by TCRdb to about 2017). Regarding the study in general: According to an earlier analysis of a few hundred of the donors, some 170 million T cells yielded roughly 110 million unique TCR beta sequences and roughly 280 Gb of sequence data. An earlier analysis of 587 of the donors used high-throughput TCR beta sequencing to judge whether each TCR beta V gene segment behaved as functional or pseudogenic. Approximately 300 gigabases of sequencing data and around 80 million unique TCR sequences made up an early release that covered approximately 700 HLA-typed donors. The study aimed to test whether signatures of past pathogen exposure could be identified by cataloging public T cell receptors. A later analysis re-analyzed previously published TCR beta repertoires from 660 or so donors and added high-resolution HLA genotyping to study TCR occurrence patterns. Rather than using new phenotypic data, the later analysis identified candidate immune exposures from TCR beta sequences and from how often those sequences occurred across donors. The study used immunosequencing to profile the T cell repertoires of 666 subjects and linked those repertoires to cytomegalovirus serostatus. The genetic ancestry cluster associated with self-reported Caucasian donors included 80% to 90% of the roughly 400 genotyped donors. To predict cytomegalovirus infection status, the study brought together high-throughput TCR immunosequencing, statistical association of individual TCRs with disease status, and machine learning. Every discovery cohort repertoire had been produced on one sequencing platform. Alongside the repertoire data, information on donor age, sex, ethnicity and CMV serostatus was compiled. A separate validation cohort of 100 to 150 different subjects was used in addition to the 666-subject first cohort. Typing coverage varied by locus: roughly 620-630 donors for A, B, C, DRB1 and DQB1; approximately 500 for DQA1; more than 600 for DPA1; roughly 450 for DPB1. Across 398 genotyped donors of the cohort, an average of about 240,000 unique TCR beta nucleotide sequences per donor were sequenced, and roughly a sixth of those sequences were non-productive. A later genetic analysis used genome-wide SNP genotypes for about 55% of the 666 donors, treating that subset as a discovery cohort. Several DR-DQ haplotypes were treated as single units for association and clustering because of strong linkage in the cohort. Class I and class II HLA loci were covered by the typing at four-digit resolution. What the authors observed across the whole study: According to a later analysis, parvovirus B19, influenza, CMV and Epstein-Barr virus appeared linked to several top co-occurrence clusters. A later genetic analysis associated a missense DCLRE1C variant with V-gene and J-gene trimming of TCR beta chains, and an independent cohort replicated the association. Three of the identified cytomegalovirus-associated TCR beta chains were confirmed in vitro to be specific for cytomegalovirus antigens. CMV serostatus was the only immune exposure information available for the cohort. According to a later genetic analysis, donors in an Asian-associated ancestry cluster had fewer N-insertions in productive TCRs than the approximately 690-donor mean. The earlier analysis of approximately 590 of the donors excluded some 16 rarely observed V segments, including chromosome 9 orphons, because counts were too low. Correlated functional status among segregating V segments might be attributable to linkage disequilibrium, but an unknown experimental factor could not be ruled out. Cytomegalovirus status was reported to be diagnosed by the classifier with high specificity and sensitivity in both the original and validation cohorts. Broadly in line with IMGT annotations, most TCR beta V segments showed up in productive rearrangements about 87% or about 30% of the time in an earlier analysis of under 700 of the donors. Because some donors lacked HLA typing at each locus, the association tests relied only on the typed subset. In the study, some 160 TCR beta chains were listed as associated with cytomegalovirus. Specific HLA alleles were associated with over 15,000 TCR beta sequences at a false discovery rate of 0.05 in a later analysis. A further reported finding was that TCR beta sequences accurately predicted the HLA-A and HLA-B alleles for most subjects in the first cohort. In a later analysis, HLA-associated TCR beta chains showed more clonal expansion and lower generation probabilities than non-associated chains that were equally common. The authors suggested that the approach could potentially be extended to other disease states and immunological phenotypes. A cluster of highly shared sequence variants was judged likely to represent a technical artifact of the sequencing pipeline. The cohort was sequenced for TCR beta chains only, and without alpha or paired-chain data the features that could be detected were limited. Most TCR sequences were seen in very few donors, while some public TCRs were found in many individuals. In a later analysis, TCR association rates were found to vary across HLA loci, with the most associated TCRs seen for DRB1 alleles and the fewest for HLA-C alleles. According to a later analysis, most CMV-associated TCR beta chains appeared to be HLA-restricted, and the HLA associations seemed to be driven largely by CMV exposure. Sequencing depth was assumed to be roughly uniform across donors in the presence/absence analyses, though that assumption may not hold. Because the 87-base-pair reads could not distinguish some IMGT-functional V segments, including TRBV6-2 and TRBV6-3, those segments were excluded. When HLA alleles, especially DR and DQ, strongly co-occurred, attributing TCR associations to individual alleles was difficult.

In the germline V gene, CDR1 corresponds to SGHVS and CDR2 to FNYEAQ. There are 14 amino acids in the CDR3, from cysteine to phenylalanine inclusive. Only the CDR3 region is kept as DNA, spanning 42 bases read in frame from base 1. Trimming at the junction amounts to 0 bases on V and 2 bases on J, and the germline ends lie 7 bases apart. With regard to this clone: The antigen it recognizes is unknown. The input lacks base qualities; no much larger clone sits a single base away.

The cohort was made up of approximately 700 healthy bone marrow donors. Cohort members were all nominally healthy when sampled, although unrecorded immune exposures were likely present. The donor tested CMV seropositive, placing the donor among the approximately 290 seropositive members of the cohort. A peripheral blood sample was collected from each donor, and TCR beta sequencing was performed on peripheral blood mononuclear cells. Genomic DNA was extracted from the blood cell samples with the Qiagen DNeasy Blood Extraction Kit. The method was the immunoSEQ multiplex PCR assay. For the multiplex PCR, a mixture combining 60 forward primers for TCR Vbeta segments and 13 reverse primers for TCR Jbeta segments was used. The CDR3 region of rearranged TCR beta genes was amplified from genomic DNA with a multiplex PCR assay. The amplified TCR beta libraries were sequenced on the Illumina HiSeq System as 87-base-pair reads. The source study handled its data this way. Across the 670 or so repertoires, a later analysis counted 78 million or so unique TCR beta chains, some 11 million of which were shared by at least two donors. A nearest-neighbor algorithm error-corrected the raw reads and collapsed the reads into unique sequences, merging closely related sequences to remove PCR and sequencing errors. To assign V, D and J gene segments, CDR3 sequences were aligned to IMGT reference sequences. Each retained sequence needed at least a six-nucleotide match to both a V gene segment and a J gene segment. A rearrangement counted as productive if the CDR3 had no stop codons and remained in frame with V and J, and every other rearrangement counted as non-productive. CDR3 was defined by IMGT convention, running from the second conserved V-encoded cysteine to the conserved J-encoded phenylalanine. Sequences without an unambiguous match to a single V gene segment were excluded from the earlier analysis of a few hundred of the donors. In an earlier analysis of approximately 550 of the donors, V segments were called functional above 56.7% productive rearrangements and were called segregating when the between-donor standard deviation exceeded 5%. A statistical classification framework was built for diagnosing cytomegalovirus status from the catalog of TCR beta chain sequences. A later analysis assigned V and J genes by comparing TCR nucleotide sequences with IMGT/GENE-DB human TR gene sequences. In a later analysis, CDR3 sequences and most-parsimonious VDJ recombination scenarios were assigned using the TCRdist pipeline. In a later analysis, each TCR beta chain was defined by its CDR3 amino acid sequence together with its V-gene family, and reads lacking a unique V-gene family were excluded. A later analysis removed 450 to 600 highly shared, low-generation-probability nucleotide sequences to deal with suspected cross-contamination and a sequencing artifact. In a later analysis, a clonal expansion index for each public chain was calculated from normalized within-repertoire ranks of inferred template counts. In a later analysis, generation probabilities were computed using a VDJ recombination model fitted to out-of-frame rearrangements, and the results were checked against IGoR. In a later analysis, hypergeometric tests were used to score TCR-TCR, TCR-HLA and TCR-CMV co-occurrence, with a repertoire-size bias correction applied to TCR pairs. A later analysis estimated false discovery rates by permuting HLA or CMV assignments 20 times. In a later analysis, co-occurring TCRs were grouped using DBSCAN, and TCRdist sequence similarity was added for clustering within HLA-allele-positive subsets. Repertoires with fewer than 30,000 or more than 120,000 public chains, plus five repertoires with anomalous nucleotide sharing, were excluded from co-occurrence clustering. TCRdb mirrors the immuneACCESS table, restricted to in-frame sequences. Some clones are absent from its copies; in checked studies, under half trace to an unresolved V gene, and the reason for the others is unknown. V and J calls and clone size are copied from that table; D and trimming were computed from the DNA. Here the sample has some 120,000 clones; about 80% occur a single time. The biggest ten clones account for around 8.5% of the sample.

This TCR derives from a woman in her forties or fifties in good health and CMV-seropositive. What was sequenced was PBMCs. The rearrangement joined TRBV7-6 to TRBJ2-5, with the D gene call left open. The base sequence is TGTGCCAGCAGCTTAGCCCACAGTCAAGAGACCCAGTACTTC. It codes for CASSLAHSQETQYF.